The rows below give T cell receptor beta chains drawn from one sample of a study of T cells in Graves' hyperthyroidism and ophthalmopathy. MiXCR, run by TCRdb on the multiplex PCR reads, gives a single entry per CDR3 protein. The data contain hundreds of thousands of distinct CDR3 sequences, 20% of them singletons. The sequenced sample consisted of blood. All receptors come from a man aged 40-55 years with Graves' ophthalmopathy. Each CDR3 is given with its conserved first and last residue. A D gene is named only where the DNA matches it firmly. Rows may omit the clone size; those that give it use once, few, many or a size class.

.	TRBJ1-3	.	TRBV15	TGTGCCACCAGCAACGCTCAGGGGAGGTCGGGAAACACCATATATTTT	CATSNAQGRSGNTIYF
TRBD2	TRBJ2-1	many	TRBV7-3	TGTGCCAGCAGCTTAGGGGGGACTAGCGGGAGGCCCTACAATGAGCAGTTCTTC	CASSLGGTSGRPYNEQFF
TRBD2	TRBJ2-3	once	TRBV5-1	TGCGCCAGCGGATTACGGGGGAGGGCCACAGATACGCAGTATTTT	CASGLRGRATDTQYF
TRBD2	TRBJ2-1	.	TRBV7-3	TGTGCCAGCAGCTTATACCCTAGCGGGGTCAGCTCCTACAATGAGCAGTTCTTC	CASSLYPSGVSSYNEQFF
.	TRBJ2-7	many	TRBV11-2	TGTGCCAGCAGCTTAGGGTTCGGGGGATCCTACGAGCAGTACTTC	CASSLGFGGSYEQYF
TRBD2	TRBJ2-1	many	TRBV7-2	TGTGCCAGCAGCTTGGCTAGCGGGAGGATTTCAACCGCCTACAATGAGCAGTTCTTC	CASSLASGRISTAYNEQFF
.	TRBJ1-2	many	TRBV3-1	TGTGCCAGCAGCCTCGGGACCGCTCGTCAAGGCTACACCTTC	CASSLGTARQGYTF
TRBD1	TRBJ2-7	few	TRBV5-4	TGTGCCAGCAGTCCCCCACAGGGGCGCGAGCAGTACTTC	CASSPPQGREQYF
.	TRBJ2-1	.	TRBV29-1	TGCAGCGCCGGGGGAGGGACAGGCGACTACAATGAGCAGTTCTTC	CSAGGGTGDYNEQFF
TRBD1	TRBJ1-5	few	TRBV6-1	TGTGCCAGCAGCCGAACCACAGGGGGCCATCAGCCCCAGCATTTT	CASSRTTGGHQPQHF
TRBD2	TRBJ2-3	many	TRBV7-2	TGTGCCAGCAGCTATCGGGAGGCAGATACGCAGTATTTT	CASSYREADTQYF
.	TRBJ1-1	.	TRBV19	TGTGCCAGTAGTATTTCACATACTGAAGCTTTCTTT	CASSISHTEAFF
.	TRBJ1-4	.	TRBV20-1	TGCAGTGCTAGCGCCGGGGTTAATGAAAAACTGTTTTTT	CSASAGVNEKLFF
TRBD1	TRBJ1-4	once	TRBV3-1	TGTGCCAGCAGCGCGGAGGTAGGGGGCCAAAATGAAAAACTGTTTTTT	CASSAEVGGQNEKLFF
TRBD1	TRBJ2-7	few	TRBV30	TGTGCCTGGTCTTTACAGGGGTCCGACGAGCAGTACTTC	CAWSLQGSDEQYF
.	TRBJ2-7	many	TRBV10-3	TGTGCCATCAGTGAGTCACAGGGCAACGCCTACGAGCAGTACTTC	CAISESQGNAYEQYF
.	TRBJ2-4	.	TRBV20-1	TGCAGTGCTAGAGACCCCAGGGGACTAGCCAAAAACATTCAGTACTTC	CSARDPRGLAKNIQYF
.	TRBJ1-1	few	TRBV4-1	TGCGCCAGCAGCCGGTCGGGACACCAGAACACTGAAGCTTTCTTT	CASSRSGHQNTEAFF
.	TRBJ1-2	many	TRBV2	TGTGCCAGCAGTGGGAGGGGATTCGTACGCTATGGCTACACCTTC	CASSGRGFVRYGYTF
.	TRBJ1-4	few	TRBV7-3	TGTGCCAGCAGCCCTGGGGGGGCGGCTAATGAAAAACTGTTTTTT	CASSPGGAANEKLFF
.	TRBJ2-2	.	TRBV4-3	TGCGCCAGCAGCCAAGTCAGGGGGGTCGGGGAGCTGTTTTTT	CASSQVRGVGELFF
.	TRBJ1-6	.	TRBV10-3	TGTGCCATCAGTGAGTCACAGGGCAGGTTGTCACCCCTCCACTTT	CAISESQGRLSPLHF
.	TRBJ1-3	few	TRBV6-1	TGTGCCAGCAGTGTTGGGGGAGTATCTGGAAACACCATATATTTT	CASSVGGVSGNTIYF
TRBD2	TRBJ2-7	.	TRBV7-9	TGTGCCAGCAGCTCCCCAGTCGGGAGGCCCATCACCTCCTACGAGCAGTACTTC	CASSSPVGRPITSYEQYF
TRBD1	TRBJ2-1	.	TRBV7-6	TGTGCCAGCAGCACCCGGACAGGTGGGCCGTTCTTC	CASSTRTGGPFF
.	TRBJ2-1	many	TRBV7-6	TGTGCCAGCAGCTTATCTAACAATGAGCAGTTCTTC	CASSLSNNEQFF
.	TRBJ1-4	.	TRBV7-3	TGTGCCAGCAGCTTAACGGCAGCCCCAAATGAAAAACTGTTTTTT	CASSLTAAPNEKLFF
.	TRBJ2-1	many	TRBV7-2	TGTGCCAGCAGCCCCCAGGCAGCCTTCGGGACTTACCCCGACAATGAGCAGTTCTTC	CASSPQAAFGTYPDNEQFF
.	TRBJ1-5	.	TRBV6-1	TGTGCCAGCACTACCGGGATGCTTAGTAATCAGCCCCAGCATTTT	CASTTGMLSNQPQHF
TRBD1	TRBJ1-3	many	TRBV7-3	TGTGCCAGCAGCTCCGGACAGGGTGACACCATATATTTT	CASSSGQGDTIYF
TRBD2	TRBJ2-3	many	TRBV2	TGTGCCAGCAGGTCTAGCGGGAGCGGGGGAGATACGCAGTATTTT	CASRSSGSGGDTQYF
TRBD2	TRBJ2-1	.	TRBV3-1	TGTGCCAGCAGCCAAAATCCCCGGGGGAAAGGCGGGGGGCACAATGAGCAGTTCTTC	CASSQNPRGKGGGHNEQFF
.	TRBJ2-7	many	TRBV7-9	TGTGCCAGCAGCCCCGACGGGGGGCCCTACGAGCAGTACTTC	CASSPDGGPYEQYF
.	TRBJ1-1	.	TRBV29-1	TGCAGCGTTGAAGGAAGGGGGATGAACACTGAAGCTTTCTTT	CSVEGRGMNTEAFF
.	TRBJ2-1	few	TRBV19	TGTGCCAGTAGTATAGATCTACTAACCTACAATGAGCAGTTCTTC	CASSIDLLTYNEQFF